Presented here are 27 T cell receptor beta chains from one specimen sequenced in a study of OX40 agonist ivuxolimab in advanced cancers. Generated by immunoSEQ multiplex PCR, the TCRdb table keeps only in-frame clones and is missing some. The top ten clones hold roughly 0.79% of a sample with 80,000 to 100,000 clones, roughly 90% of them seen once. The sample consisted of CD4+ or CD8+ T cells sorted from blood, taken in a trial of the OX40 agonist ivuxolimab. The receptors shown here come from an adult with an advanced solid tumor such as melanoma, head and neck, liver or kidney cancer.

This CDR3 reads CASSESPNSNQPQHF. The CDR3 DNA reads TGTGCCAGCAGTGAATCCCCCAATAGCAATCAGCCCCAGCATTTT. This chain uses TRBV2 with TRBJ1-5; D gene uncertain. V was trimmed by 2 bases and J by 0 bases, leaving 8 bases between them. CDR3 length: 15 amino acids. CDR1 and CDR2 from the germline V gene are SNHLY and FYNNEI.

This rearrangement joins TRBV7-2 to TRBJ2-7; D tentatively reads TRBD1 or TRBD2 (5 bases each). Trimming took 5 bases from V and 3 from J, leaving 17 bases between them. CDR3 length: 15 residues. CDR1 and CDR2 from the germline V gene are SGHTA and FQGNSA. CDR3 DNA sequence: TGTGCCAGCAGCCAGGCAGGGACGGGGTTCTACGAGCAGTACTTC. Amino acid sequence: CASSQAGTGFYEQYF.

The V and J genes are TRBV5-4 and TRBJ2-7; 8 positions agree with TRBD1. The length of the CDR3 is 13 residues. Per the germline V gene, CDR1 is SGHNT and CDR2 is YYREEE (reference sequence). The V segment lost 3 bases and the J segment 1 base; nucleotides outside the gene matches: 0. CDR3 protein: CASSWTGSYEQYF. CDR3 in DNA: TGTGCCAGCAGCTGGACAGGGTCCTACGAGCAGTACTTC. Full variable domain (missing parts from reference TRBV5-4 and TRBJ2-7): ETGVTQSPTHLIKTRGQQVTLRCSSQSGHNTVSWYQQALGQGPQFIFQYYREEENGRGNFPPRFSGLQFPNYSSELNVNALELDDSALYLCASSWTGSYEQYFGPGTRLTVT.

The CDR3 DNA is TGTGCCAGCAGTTACGGCCCCCAGGGGGGAGATGGCTACACCTTC. Residues: CASSYGPQGGDGYTF. The V and J genes are TRBV6-5 and TRBJ1-2; 7 nucleotides line up with TRBD1. The CDR3 is made up of 15 amino acids. Germline lookup yields CDR1 MNHEY and CDR2 SVGAGI. After removal of 2 bases from V and 6 bases from J, the junction contained 9 bases not matched to a gene.

The chain uses TRBV7-2 and TRBJ1-5; no clear D. The V end lost 5 bases, the J end lost 6 bases, and 14 bases lay between the germline ends. This CDR3 is built from 14 residues. Germline V CDR1 and CDR2: SGHTA, FQGNSA. The CDR3 coding sequence is TGTGCCAGCAGCGTTGAAGGGAGGACTCAGCCCCAGCATTTT. It encodes CASSVEGRTQPQHF.

As regards this clone: One junction end does not reproduce the germline sequence, and a read error may be involved. The CDR3 DNA is TGTGCCAGCAGCTTGCGAGGTCAGGCAATCTATGGCTACGCCTTC. Translation: CASSLRGQAIYGYAF. The rearrangement links TRBV5-6 to TRBJ1-2; D remains unclear. The CDR3 is 15 residues long. Germline V gene data show CDR1 as SGHDT and CDR2 as YYEEEE.

The chain combines TRBV4-2 with TRBJ2-1, with D uncertain. The CDR3 is 13 amino acids. CDR1 LGHNA and CDR2 YNFKEQ come from the germline V gene. Trimming took off 0 bases at V and 5 bases at J, with 5 bases between the two ends. CDR3 sequence: CASSQDLNNEQFF. The CDR3 nucleotides read TGTGCCAGCAGCCAAGATTTAAACAATGAGCAGTTCTTC.

The gene calls are TRBV18 and TRBJ1-1, with D possibly matching TRBD1 (5 bases). The germline V gene has CDR1 KGHSH and CDR2 LQKENI. Trimming took off 3 bases at V and 6 bases at J, with 20 bases between the two ends. This CDR3 contains 16 residues. The CDR3 is CASSPVNAREGAEAFF. CDR3 DNA: TGTGCCAGCTCACCGGTTAACGCCAGGGAAGGCGCTGAAGCTTTCTTT.

The chain couples TRBV25-1 to TRBJ1-4; D is unclear. There are 17 residues in the CDR3. Trimming cost V 3 bases and J 0 bases, with 14 bases left between them. Germline assignment: CDR1 MGHDK and CDR2 SYGVNS. The CDR3, as DNA: TGTGCCAGCAGTGAGTTCGCAGCTACAACAACTAATGAAAAACTGTTTTTT. Its translation: CASSEFAATTTNEKLFF.

This clone was detected only once. One junction end does not reproduce the germline sequence, and a read error may be involved. The chain recombines TRBV5-8 with TRBJ1-2; D call uncertain. The CDR3 totals 11 residues. Germline V gene data show CDR1 as SGHTS and CDR2 as YDEGEE. CDR3 nucleotide sequence: TGTGCCAGCAGCTTGATTGGGGTTAAGTTATTC. This translates into CASSLIGVKLF.

This clone was seen a single time. V usage is TRBV7-2 and J usage is TRBJ2-1; 10 bases fit TRBD2. Germline CDR1 and CDR2: SGHTA and FQGNSA. With V trimmed by 6 bases and J by 10 bases, 0 bases remained unmatched. This CDR3 comprises 11 residues. The CDR3 DNA follows: TGTGCCAGCAGGACTAGCGGGGAGCAGTTCTTC. Translating gives CASRTSGEQFF.

This chain uses TRBV28 with TRBJ1-3, with D possibly matching TRBD1 (6 bases). V lost 3 bases and J lost 1, with 10 bases in between. CDR3 length: 15 amino acids. Germline V CDR1 and CDR2: MDHEN, SYDVKM. CDR3 sequence (DNA): TGTGCCAGCAGTTTTACAGGGTTTTCTGGAAACACCATATATTTT. Amino acids: CASSFTGFSGNTIYF.

The CDR3 region is CASSVLAGHTDTQYF. CDR3 bases: TGTGCCAGCAGCGTTTTAGCGGGACACACAGATACGCAGTATTTT. V usage is TRBV9 and J usage is TRBJ2-3, with 8 bases aligning to TRBD2. The germline CDR1 and CDR2 sequences are SGDLS and YYNGEE. V lost 2 bases, J lost 2 bases, and 4 bases stayed unmatched. The CDR3 sequence is 15 residues long.

The chain has TRBV5-1 and TRBJ1-3; D ambiguous. The germline V gene encodes CDR1 SGHRS and CDR2 YFSETQ. The CDR3 loop spans 13 amino acids. V lost 4 bases, J lost 0 bases, and 5 bases lay in between. The CDR3 sequence: CASSLVSGNTIYF. Here the CDR3 DNA reads TGCGCCAGCAGCCTTGTCTCTGGAAACACCATATATTTT.

J is TRBJ1-5 and V is TRBV18; no firm D call. V lost 4 bases to trimming and J lost 2 bases, with 18 bases between them. This CDR3 comprises 17 residues. Germline CDR1 reads KGHSH; CDR2 reads LQKENI. As DNA, the CDR3 is TGTGCCAGCTCACTTAGCAAGGTATTTATGGGCAATCAGCCCCAGCATTTT. Translated: CASSLSKVFMGNQPQHF.

The chain combines TRBV11-2 with TRBJ2-5; D gene uncertain. CDR1 and CDR2 from the germline V gene are SGHAT and FQNNGV. CDR3 length: 13 residues. Trimming left V 1 base short and J 5 bases short, with 8 bases between. CDR3 residues: CASSLGSLETQYF. CDR3 in DNA: TGTGCCAGCAGCTTAGGTTCTCTCGAGACCCAGTACTTC.

The chain's CDR3 is CASSWTALGYTF. The CDR3 DNA sequence: TGTGCCAGCAGCTGGACAGCCTTGGGCTACACCTTC. The chain is built from TRBV7-9 and TRBJ1-2; possibly TRBD1 for D (6 bases). CDR3 length: 12 residues. Germline-derived CDR1 and CDR2 are SEHNR and FQNEAQ (reference sequence). V was clipped by 4 bases and J by 8 bases, with 11 bases between them.

The chain couples TRBV28 to TRBJ1-1; a possible D gene is TRBD1 (6 bases). Trimming stripped 5 bases from V and 1 base from J, with 14 bases between. Germline V lookup: CDR1 MDHEN, CDR2 SYDVKM. The length of the CDR3 is 15 residues. CDR3: CASSLRTVRNTEAFF. In nucleotides, the CDR3 is TGTGCCAGCAGTCTACGGACAGTAAGGAACACTGAAGCTTTCTTT.

This chain joins TRBV2 and TRBJ1-4; maybe TRBD1 (6 bases). Between the trimmed V and J ends, which lost 9 bases and 6 bases, there was a span of 14 bases. Germline CDR1 reads SNHLY; CDR2 reads FYNNEI. The CDR3 extends over 13 amino acids. The CDR3 DNA reads as TGTGCCAGGGGAGAGGGACACCATGAAAAACTGTTTTTT. This gives the protein CARGEGHHEKLFF. The full variable domain, completed using reference TRBV2 and TRBJ1-4, is EPEVTQTPSHQVTQMGQEVILRCVPISNHLYFYWYRQILGQKVEFLVSFYNNEISEKSEIFDDQFSVERPDGSNFTLKIRSTKLEDSAMYFCARGEGHHEKLFFGSGTQLSVL.

Note on this clone: The sample contains more than one DNA sequence encoding this CDR3. This chain connects TRBV30 to TRBJ1-6, with D unresolved. Trimming cost V 2 bases and J 6 bases, with 2 bases left between them. CDR1 is GTSNPN and CDR2 is SVGIG in the germline V gene (reference sequence). CDR3 length equals 11 residues. CDR3 region: CAWSRNSPLHF. The CDR3 region has the DNA TGTGCCTGGAGTCGTAATTCACCCCTCCACTTT.

CDR3 DNA: TGCGCCAGCAGCCAAGGTCGACTAGCGGGGGGCCGAGAGACCCAGTACTTC. The encoded protein is CASSQGRLAGGRETQYF. The chain carries TRBV4-3 and TRBJ2-5; TRBD2 matches at 13 bases. Per the germline V gene, CDR1 is LGHNA and CDR2 is YSLEER. After removal of 1 base from V and 4 bases from J, the junction contained 6 bases not matched to a gene. This CDR3 has 17 residues.

This chain connects TRBV9 to TRBJ2-3, with D unclear. With 0 bases removed from V and 1 base from J, the gap between germline ends came to 9 bases. The CDR3 runs 15 residues. Germline V gene lookup returns CDR1 SGDLS and CDR2 YYNGEE. CDR3 nucleotide sequence: TGTGCCAGCAGCGTAGGTACCAAGGGCACAGATACGCAGTATTTT. Translation: CASSVGTKGTDTQYF.

The CDR3: CASSSTETYEQYF. Here the CDR3 DNA reads TGTGCCAGCTCATCTACCGAGACCTACGAGCAGTACTTC. The rearrangement links TRBV18 to TRBJ2-7, with D uncertain. V dropped 5 bases and J dropped 2 bases, with 10 bases sitting between them. This CDR3 region has 13 residues. Germline-derived CDR1 and CDR2 are KGHSH and LQKENI.

J is TRBJ1-2 and V is TRBV7-2; D is perhaps TRBD1 (5 bases). CDR1 and CDR2 (germline): SGHTA, FQGNSA. V was cut by 8 bases and J by 8 bases, with 18 bases left in between. The CDR3 is 13 amino acids. The CDR3 is CASGPGHRQGYTF. The CDR3, as DNA: TGTGCCAGCGGTCCTGGACACCGGCAGGGCTACACCTTC. The complete variable domain, with remaining parts taken from reference TRBV7-2 and TRBJ1-2, reads GAGVSQSPSNKVTEKGKDVELRCDPISGHTALYWYRQSLGQGLEFLIYFQGNSAPDKSGLPSDRFSAERTGGSVSTLTIQRTQQEDSAVYLCASGPGHRQGYTFGSGTRLTVV.

The chain is built from TRBV18 and TRBJ2-6; the D is unclear. The CDR3 length is 13 residues. The V end was cut by 3 bases, the J end by 4 bases, with 4 bases between. Germline loops: CDR1 KGHSH, CDR2 LQKENI. CDR3 nucleotides: TGTGCCAGCTCACCGGGAGGGGCCAACGTCCTGACTTTC. The encoded protein is CASSPGGANVLTF. Full variable domain (rest looked up from reference TRBV18 and TRBJ2-6): NAGVMQNPRHLVRRRGQEARLRCSPMKGHSHVYWYRQLPEEGLKFMVYLQKENIIDESGMPKERFSAEFPKEGPSILRIQQVVRGDSAAYFCASSPGGANVLTFGAGSRLTVL.

This sequence joins TRBV25-1 and TRBJ1-2, with D hard to call. This CDR3 contains 14 residues. CDR1 MGHDK and CDR2 SYGVNS come from the germline V gene. Trimming cost V 0 bases and J 11 bases, with 16 bases left between them. CDR3 nucleotides: TGTGCCAGCAGTGAATATTCTACGGCGGGCAGGTACACCTTC. It specifies CASSEYSTAGRYTF.

The rearrangement links TRBV10-2 to TRBJ2-3; unclear D gene. The CDR3 is 12 residues long. Germline CDR1 reads WSHSY; CDR2 reads SAAADI. V gave up 4 bases and J gave up 2 bases, with 4 bases separating them. CDR3 in amino acids: CASSGSTDTQYF. The CDR3 DNA sequence: TGCGCCAGCAGTGGCTCCACAGATACGCAGTATTTT.